The entry below describes one T cell receptor (beta chain). Its antigen is as yet unknown. The data belong to a study of immune cell composition in non-small cell lung cancer. Some clones are missing from TCRdb's copy, which holds only in-frame ones; the method was immunoSEQ multiplex PCR. The sample has more than 2,500 clones; about three quarters are singletons. CDR3 length: 12 amino acids. V was cut by 4 bases and J by 2 bases, with 6 bases left in between. Looked up from germline, CDR1 is SGHTS and CDR2 is YDEGEE. Study outcomes and limitations: Lung squamous cell carcinoma tumours had significantly higher top 10 clone scores and productive clonality than lung adenocarcinoma.

Sequenced: lung tumor tissue. The clonotype comes from a human donor with non-small cell lung cancer. The chain couples TRBV5-8 to TRBJ1-2; D not resolved. CDR3 nucleotide sequence: TGTGCCAGCAGCGCCCAGAACTATGGCTACACCTTC. This gives the protein CASSAQNYGYTF.